Following are 16 T cell receptor beta chains from one sample sequenced in a study of T cells after yellow fever vaccination. In TCRdb, the 5' RACE reads were re-called with MiXCR into one record per CDR3 protein. The table records some 300,000 distinct CDR3 sequences, less than 4.5% of them present only once. The sequenced sample was PBMCs, obtained on the day of the yellow fever booster vaccination. Every receptor here comes from a man younger than 35 who received the YFV17D yellow fever vaccine.

This clonotype was observed many times. The gene calls are TRBV5-1 and TRBJ2-1, with TRBD2 identical over 12 bases. This CDR3 has 17 amino acids. Germline V gene lookup returns CDR1 SGHRS and CDR2 YFSETQ. V was pared by 4 bases and J by 0 bases, with 5 bases of the junction left unmatched. The CDR3 nucleotides read TGCGCCAGCAGCGAGGTGGGACTAGCGGGCTCCTACAATGAGCAGTTCTTC. Translation: CASSEVGLAGSYNEQFF.

The table lists this clonotype with many counts. This sequence joins TRBV6-2 or TRBV6-3 and TRBJ2-7; 12 nucleotides match TRBD2. The V gene's germline CDR1 is MNHEY and CDR2 SVGEGT. The trim removed 6 bases at V and 2 bases at J, leaving 8 bases unmatched. The CDR3 spans 16 residues. The DNA for the CDR3 is TGTGCCAGCAGCTCCCTACTAGCGGGGGGTGCCTACGAGCAGTACGTC. Translating gives CASSSLLAGGAYEQYV.

This clonotype was counted at least ten times. This sequence joins TRBV9 and TRBJ2-6; D possibly corresponds to TRBD2 (5 bases). The CDR3 is 17 amino acids. With 4 bases removed from V and 0 bases from J, the gap between germline ends came to 14 bases. The germline CDR1 and CDR2 sequences are SGDLS and YYNGEE. The CDR3 region is CASSFEDSSSGANVLTF. The CDR3 nucleotides are TGTGCCAGCAGCTTCGAGGACTCCAGCTCTGGGGCCAACGTCCTGACTTTC.

This clonotype has ten or more counts. The gene calls are TRBV29-1 and TRBJ1-2; D unclear. The V and J ends lost 1 base and 8 bases respectively, with 14 bases between them. Per the germline V gene, CDR1 is SQVTM and CDR2 is ANQGSEA. The CDR3 is made up of 13 amino acids. The CDR3 nucleotides read TGCAGCGTTGAAGTGAGTCCCAACCACGGCTACACCTTC. Its protein product is CSVEVSPNHGYTF. Based on the CDR3 plus reference TRBV29-1 and TRBJ1-2, the full variable domain is SAVISQKPSRDICQRGTSLTIQCQVDSQVTMMFWYRQQPGQSLTLIATANQGSEATYESGFVIDKFPISRPNLTFSTLTVSNMSPEDSSIYLCSVEVSPNHGYTFGSGTRLTVV.

The chain recombines TRBV4-1 with TRBJ1-1; 9 bases line up with TRBD1. V shed 4 bases, J shed 3 bases, and the junction held 15 bases outside the gene matches. The CDR3 runs 18 residues. Germline V gene lookup returns CDR1 MGHRA and CDR2 YSYEKL. In nucleotides, the CDR3 is TGCGCCAGCAGCCCGCGGGACAGGGCTTTTTCAGGCGACACTGAAGCTTTCTTT. Amino acid sequence: CASSPRDRAFSGDTEAFF.

This clonotype was counted many times. V and J are TRBV11-3 and TRBJ2-2, with TRBD1 matching 7 bases. The CDR3 is made up of 14 amino acids. From germline, CDR1 is SGHNT and CDR2 YENEEA. J was trimmed by 6 bases and V by 5 bases; bases with no gene match: 6. The CDR3 here is CASSRNQGAGELFF. The CDR3, as DNA: TGTGCCAGCAGCCGAAATCAGGGGGCCGGGGAGCTGTTTTTT.

This clonotype came up many times. The V call is TRBV19, the J call TRBJ1-5; D might be TRBD1 (6 bases). Germline V gives CDR1 LNHDA, CDR2 SQIVND (reference sequence). Trimming stripped 3 bases from V and 5 bases from J, with 14 bases between. The CDR3 has 15 amino acids. This CDR3 is CASSIQDSWDQPQHF. CDR3 DNA sequence: TGTGCCAGTAGTATCCAGGACAGCTGGGATCAGCCCCAGCATTTT.

The sample holds many counts of this clonotype. The chain joins TRBV13 to TRBJ2-5, with a weak D call TRBD2 (6 bases). From germline, CDR1 is PRHDT and CDR2 FYEKMQ (reference sequence). CDR3 length: 13 residues. V was clipped by 2 bases and J by 4 bases, with 8 bases between them. This CDR3 is CASSLQGGETQYF. The CDR3 bases are TGTGCCAGCAGCTTACAGGGAGGAGAGACCCAGTACTTC.

The sample holds many counts of this clonotype. V and J are TRBV28 and TRBJ1-5; 7 nucleotides align to TRBD1. There are 16 residues in the CDR3. Germline V gene lookup returns CDR1 MDHEN and CDR2 SYDVKM. Losses at the gene ends were 7 bases for V and 2 bases for J; bases not matched to a gene: 11. The CDR3 DNA reads as TGTGCCAGCACCCCAGGGACAGCTTATGGCAATCAGCCCCAGCATTTT. It is translated as CASTPGTAYGNQPQHF.

The V call is TRBV9, the J call TRBJ2-1, with 10 bases lining up with TRBD2. The V segment lost 3 bases and the J segment 4 bases; nucleotides outside the gene matches: 4. This CDR3 spans 15 amino acids. Germline V CDR1 and CDR2: SGDLS, YYNGEE. CDR3 coding DNA: TGTGCCAGCAGCGATAGCGGGGGGACTTACAATGAGCAGTTCTTC. Translated: CASSDSGGTYNEQFF. Filled out from reference TRBV9 and TRBJ2-1, the complete variable domain reads DSGVTQTPKHLITATGQRVTLRCSPRSGDLSVYWYQQSLDQGLQFLIQYYNGEERAKGNILERFSAQQFPDLHSELNLSSLELGDSALYFCASSDSGGTYNEQFFGPGTRLTVL.

As regards this clonotype: The junction shows a germline mismatch at one end, possibly a read error. V usage is TRBV7-7 and J usage is TRBJ2-5; TRBD2 agrees at 7 bases. The CDR3 runs 14 residues. From germline, CDR1 is SSHAT and CDR2 FNYEAQ (reference sequence). CDR3 coding DNA: TGTGCTAGCAGCTCGGGAGGACATCAAGAGACCCAGTACTTC. The encoded protein is CASSSGGHQETQYF.

This clonotype was detected ten times or more. The rearrangement joins TRBV5-5 to TRBJ2-1; 9 bases line up with TRBD1. In germline, CDR1 is SGHKS, CDR2 YYEKEE (reference sequence). This CDR3 is 13 amino acids long. V was pared by 5 bases and J by 9 bases, with 6 bases of the junction left unmatched. In nucleotides, the CDR3 is TGTGCCAGCAGTAGGACAGGGGTCGGTGAGCAGTTCTTC. Translation gives CASSRTGVGEQFF.

This clonotype was found many times. This chain connects TRBV7-9 to TRBJ2-3; D is unresolved. Germline values: CDR1 SEHNR, CDR2 FQNEAQ (reference sequence). The germline V and J ends were trimmed by 3 bases and 9 bases, with 10 bases remaining between them. The CDR3 is 12 amino acids. This CDR3 reads CASSFVGRTQYF. In DNA, the CDR3 is TGTGCCAGCAGCTTTGTAGGCCGGACGCAGTATTTT.

This clonotype was seen repeatedly, ten times or more. A read error may account for a junction end that differs from germline. This chain links TRBV5-6 with TRBJ2-4; D is ambiguous. The CDR3 has 13 residues. Per the germline V gene, CDR1 is SGHDT and CDR2 is YYEEEE. CDR3 sequence (DNA): TGTGCCAGCAGCTTGTGGGCCAGAAACATTCAGTACTTC. As protein: CASSLWARNIQYF.

This clonotype was seen many times. The V call is TRBV7-8, the J call TRBJ2-3; TRBD2 agrees at 9 bases. Germline loops: CDR1 SGHVS, CDR2 FQNEAQ. There are 15 residues in the CDR3. Trimming cost V 6 bases and J 6 bases; bases outside gene matches: 10. For the CDR3, the DNA is TGTGCCAGCAGACACGAAGCGGGGGGAGGTGATACGCAGTATTTT. It is translated as CASRHEAGGGDTQYF.

This clonotype has ten or more counts. V and J are TRBV27 and TRBJ2-3, with D perhaps assigned TRBD1 or TRBD2 (5 bases each). Germline CDR1 reads MNHEY; CDR2 reads SMNVEV (reference sequence). The CDR3 is 17 residues long. V lost 4 bases and J lost 3, with 20 bases in between. The CDR3 nucleotides read TGTGCCAGCAGTTCCTCCGGGACCCTAATCGGGACAGATACGCAGTATTTT. Encoded protein: CASSSSGTLIGTDTQYF.